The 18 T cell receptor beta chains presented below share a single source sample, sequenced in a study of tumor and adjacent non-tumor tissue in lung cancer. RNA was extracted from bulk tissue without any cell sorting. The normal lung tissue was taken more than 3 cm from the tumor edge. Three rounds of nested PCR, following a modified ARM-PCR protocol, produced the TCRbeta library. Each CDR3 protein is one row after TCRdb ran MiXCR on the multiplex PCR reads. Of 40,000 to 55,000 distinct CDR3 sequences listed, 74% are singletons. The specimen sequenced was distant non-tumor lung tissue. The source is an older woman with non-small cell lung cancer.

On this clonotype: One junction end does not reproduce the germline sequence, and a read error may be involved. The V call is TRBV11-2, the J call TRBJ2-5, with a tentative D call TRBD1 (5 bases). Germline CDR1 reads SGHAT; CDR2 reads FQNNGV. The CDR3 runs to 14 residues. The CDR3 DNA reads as TGTGCCAGCAAGGGGCCGAACAACCAAGAGACCCGGTACTTC. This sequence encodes CASKGPNNQETRYF.

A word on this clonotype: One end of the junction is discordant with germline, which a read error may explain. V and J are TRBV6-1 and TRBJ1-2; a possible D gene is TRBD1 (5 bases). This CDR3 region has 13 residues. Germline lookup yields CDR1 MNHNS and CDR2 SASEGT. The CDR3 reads CASTARGINGCTF. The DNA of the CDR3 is TGTGCCAGCACTGCACGGGGGATAAATGGCTGCACCTTC.

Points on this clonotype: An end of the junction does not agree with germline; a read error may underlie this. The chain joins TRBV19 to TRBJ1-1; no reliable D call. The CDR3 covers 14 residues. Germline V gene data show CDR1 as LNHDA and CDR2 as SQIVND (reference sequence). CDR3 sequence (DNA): TGTGCCAGTCGTAGTGAACACATGAACACTGAAGCTTCCTTT. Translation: CASRSEHMNTEASF.

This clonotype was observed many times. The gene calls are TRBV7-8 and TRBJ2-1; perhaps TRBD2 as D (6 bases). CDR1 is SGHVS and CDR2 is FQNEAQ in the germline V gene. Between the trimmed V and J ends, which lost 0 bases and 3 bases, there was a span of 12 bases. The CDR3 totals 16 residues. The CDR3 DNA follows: TGTGCCAGCAGCTTAGCGCCCAGGACTAACTACAATGAGCAGTTCTTC. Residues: CASSLAPRTNYNEQFF.

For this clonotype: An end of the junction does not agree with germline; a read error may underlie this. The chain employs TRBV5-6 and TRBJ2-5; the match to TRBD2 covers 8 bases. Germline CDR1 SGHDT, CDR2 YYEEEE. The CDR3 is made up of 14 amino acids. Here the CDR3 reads CASRFDSGIETQYF. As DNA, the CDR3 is TGTGCCAGCAGATTCGATAGCGGGATCGAGACACAGTACTTC.

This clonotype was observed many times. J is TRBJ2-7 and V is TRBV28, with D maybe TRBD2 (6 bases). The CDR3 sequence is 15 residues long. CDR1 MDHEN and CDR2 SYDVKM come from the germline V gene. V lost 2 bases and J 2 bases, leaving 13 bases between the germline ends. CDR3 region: CASSLAVGGTYEQYF. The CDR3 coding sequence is TGTGCCAGCAGTTTAGCAGTGGGGGGAACCTACGAGCAGTACTTC.

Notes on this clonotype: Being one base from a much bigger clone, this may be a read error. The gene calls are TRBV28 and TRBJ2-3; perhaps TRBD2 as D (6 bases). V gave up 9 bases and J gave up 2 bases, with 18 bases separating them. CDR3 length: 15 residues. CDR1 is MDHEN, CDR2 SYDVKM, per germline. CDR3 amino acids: CASASWREFTDTQYF. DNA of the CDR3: TGTGCCAGTGCTAGCTGGAGGGAATTCACAGATACGCAGTATTTT.

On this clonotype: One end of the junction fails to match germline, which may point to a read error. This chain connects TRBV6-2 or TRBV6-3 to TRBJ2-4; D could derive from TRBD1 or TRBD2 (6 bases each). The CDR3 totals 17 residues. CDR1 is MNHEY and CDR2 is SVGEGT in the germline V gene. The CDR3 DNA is TGCGCCAGCAGACTAGGAGAGGGGAGGACAGCCATAAACATTCAGTACTTC. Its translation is CASRLGEGRTAINIQYF.

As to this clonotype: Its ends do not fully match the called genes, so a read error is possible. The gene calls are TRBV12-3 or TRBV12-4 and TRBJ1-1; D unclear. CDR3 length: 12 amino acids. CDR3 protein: CTSSFGVPEAFF. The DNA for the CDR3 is TGTACCAGTAGTTTCGGGGTCCCTGAAGCCTTCTTT.

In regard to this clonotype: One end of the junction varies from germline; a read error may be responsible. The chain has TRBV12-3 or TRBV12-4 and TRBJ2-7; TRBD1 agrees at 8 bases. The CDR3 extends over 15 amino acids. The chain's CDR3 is CPSSLAQGQGGEQYF. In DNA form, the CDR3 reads TGTCCCAGCAGTTTGGCGCAAGGACAGGGCGGCGAGCAGTACTTC.

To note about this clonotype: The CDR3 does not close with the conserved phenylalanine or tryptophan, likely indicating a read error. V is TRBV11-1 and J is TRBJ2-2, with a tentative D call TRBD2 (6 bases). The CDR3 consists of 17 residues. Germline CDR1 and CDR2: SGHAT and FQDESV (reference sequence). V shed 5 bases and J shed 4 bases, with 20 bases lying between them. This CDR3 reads CASSPRLTGESTGELFY. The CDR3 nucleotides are TGTGCCAGCAGCCCGCGACTGACGGGAGAATCCACCGGGGAGCTGTTTTAT.

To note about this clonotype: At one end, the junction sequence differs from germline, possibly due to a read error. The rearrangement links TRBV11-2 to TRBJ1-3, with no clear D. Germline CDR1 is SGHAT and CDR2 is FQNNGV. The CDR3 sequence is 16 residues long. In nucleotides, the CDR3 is TGTGCCAACAGCTTAAGGGCCGATCCGATTGGAAACACCATATATTTT. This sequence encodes CANSLRADPIGNTIYF.

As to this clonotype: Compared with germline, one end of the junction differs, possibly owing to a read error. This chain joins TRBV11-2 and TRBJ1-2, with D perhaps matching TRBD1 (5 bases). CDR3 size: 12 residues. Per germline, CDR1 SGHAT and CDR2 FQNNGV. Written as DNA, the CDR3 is TGTGCCAGCAGCCTAGGTTCGGGACTCTACGCCTTC. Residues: CASSLGSGLYAF.

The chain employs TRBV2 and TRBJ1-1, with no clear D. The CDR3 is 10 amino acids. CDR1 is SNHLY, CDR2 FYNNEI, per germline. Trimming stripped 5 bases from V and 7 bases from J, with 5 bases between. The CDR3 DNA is TGTGCCAGCAGTAAATATGAAGCTTTCTTT. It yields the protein CASSKYEAFF.

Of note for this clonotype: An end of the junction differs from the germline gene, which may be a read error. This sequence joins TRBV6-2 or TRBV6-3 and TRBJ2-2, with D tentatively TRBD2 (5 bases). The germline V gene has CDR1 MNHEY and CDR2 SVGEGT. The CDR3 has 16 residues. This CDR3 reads CVSSYPREGSAGELFF. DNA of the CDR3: TGTGTCAGCAGTTACCCTCGGGAAGGAAGTGCCGGGGAGCTGTTTTTT.

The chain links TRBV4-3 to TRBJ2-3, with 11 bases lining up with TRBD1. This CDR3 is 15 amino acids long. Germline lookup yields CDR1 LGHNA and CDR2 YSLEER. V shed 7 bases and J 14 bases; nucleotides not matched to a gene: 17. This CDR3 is CASNQGQGVTDMLYF. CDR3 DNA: TGCGCCAGCAACCAGGGACAGGGGGTAACAGATATGCTGTATTTT.

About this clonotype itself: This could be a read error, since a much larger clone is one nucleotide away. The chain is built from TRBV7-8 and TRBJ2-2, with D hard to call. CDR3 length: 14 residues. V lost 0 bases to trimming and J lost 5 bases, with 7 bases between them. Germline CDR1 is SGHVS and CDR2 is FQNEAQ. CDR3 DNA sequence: TGTGCCAGCAGCTTAGCGTCTAGGACCGGGGAGCTGTTTTTT. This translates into CASSLASRTGELFF.

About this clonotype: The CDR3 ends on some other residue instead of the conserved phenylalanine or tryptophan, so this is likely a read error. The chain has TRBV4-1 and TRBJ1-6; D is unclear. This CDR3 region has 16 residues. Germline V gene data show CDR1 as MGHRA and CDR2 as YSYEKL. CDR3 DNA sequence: TGCGCCAGCAGCCAAGAGGATCGTAGCTATAATTCACTCCTCCACCTT. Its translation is CASSQEDRSYNSLLHL.